This TCR beta chain was captured in a study of T cell repertoires in cytomegalovirus infection. Across the study: Based on public TCR beta signatures, there were indications of CMV infection and of a matching HLA type.

This CDR3 region has 15 residues. Germline lookup yields CDR1 SGHVS and CDR2 FQNEAQ. Trimming removed 0 bases from V and 5 bases from J, with 14 bases in between. This clonotype has only a few counts. TCRdb ran MiXCR on the reads and lists one entry per CDR3 protein. This sample carries 250,000 or so distinct CDR3 sequences, about 18% of them seen once, and the ten largest clones take about 45%. This chain links TRBV7-8 with TRBJ2-7; D gene unclear. The source of this sequence is a human donor in good health (CMV status not recorded). Some clones in this sample may be carry-over from other donors' samples. Specimen: CD8+ T cells from PBMCs. CDR3 coding DNA: TGTGCCAGCAGCTTAGCGCCCAAGGGATTCGACGAGCAGTACTTC. Translated, it gives CASSLAPKGFDEQYF.